This TCR beta chain stems from a study of PD-1 blockade in classical Hodgkin lymphoma. General observations from the study: Newly diagnosed patients were reported to exhibit reduced baseline TCR diversity relative to healthy donors.

V lost 6 bases and J lost 8; bases outside the gene matches: 12. CDR3 length equals 15 residues. CDR1 MDHEN and CDR2 SYDVKM come from the germline V gene. TCRdb's copy holds only in-frame clones and misses some; the assay was immunoSEQ multiplex PCR. The profile shows about 25,000 clones, 80% of them singletons. A word on this clone: What it binds is unknown.

Specified time point: cycle 4 day 1 (C4D1), after more than 5 weeks of nivolumab. Autologous stem cell transplantation was followed by relapse in every patient, and brentuximab vedotin exposure varied. The authors purified CD4+ T cells from thawed PBMCs by magnetic negative selection. The sample consisted of CD4+ T cells from blood, taken before the fourth cycle of nivolumab. This TCR derives from a human donor with classical Hodgkin lymphoma. J is TRBJ2-7 and V is TRBV28; 11 bases map to TRBD2. CDR3 DNA: TGTGCCAGCAGCACAGGGTACGGGACTAGCGGAAAGCAGTACTTC. Its protein is CASSTGYGTSGKQYF.